These 12 T cell receptor beta chains were all obtained from the same sample, sequenced in a study of T cell repertoires in cytomegalovirus infection. TCRdb independently ran MiXCR on the reads; one entry per CDR3 protein. The table has roughly 990,000 distinct CDR3 sequences, around 31% seen once. The antigens these receptors bind are not known. The source material was cultured CD8+ T cells from PBMCs, sampled from culture after CMV antigen stimulation. These receptors came from a human donor in good health (CMV status not recorded). Some clones in this sample may be carry-over from other donors' samples.

The chain recombines TRBV6-2 or TRBV6-3 with TRBJ2-5; no clear D gene. From germline, CDR1 is MNHEY and CDR2 SVGEGT. V was pared by 6 bases and J by 5 bases, with 25 bases between. CDR3 size: 17 residues. DNA for the CDR3: TGTGCCAGCAGCCCGATATTCTGGGTTTCTTCTTCGGAGACCCAGTACTTC. As protein: CASSPIFWVSSSETQYF.

The V gene is TRBV20-1, the J gene TRBJ2-3, with 7 bases fitting TRBD2. The CDR3 length is 14 residues. From germline, CDR1 is DFQATT and CDR2 SNEGSKA (reference sequence). Unmatched junction bases numbered 6, after V lost 0 bases and J lost 6 bases. In DNA, the CDR3 is TGCAGTGCTAGAGATGGGGGGGGTGGGGATACGCAGTATTTT. Its translation: CSARDGGGGDTQYF.

This clonotype was recorded a few times. This chain uses TRBV6-1 with TRBJ2-4; 9 positions agree with TRBD2. The CDR3 has 14 amino acids. From germline, CDR1 is MNHNS and CDR2 SASEGT. V lost 2 bases, J lost 7 bases, and 3 bases stayed unmatched. CDR3 region: CASSELAGGNIQYF. CDR3 nucleotide sequence: TGTGCCAGCAGTGAATTGGCGGGGGGGAACATTCAGTACTTC.

V usage is TRBV7-6 and J usage is TRBJ2-7; D remains ambiguous. CDR3 length equals 14 residues. V gave up 5 bases and J gave up 3 bases, with 14 bases separating them. Germline loops: CDR1 SGHVS, CDR2 FNYEAQ. The DNA for the CDR3 is TGTGCCAGCAGCCCCCGGGCGGTCGACTACGAGCAGTACTTC. This gives the protein CASSPRAVDYEQYF. Using reference TRBV7-6 and TRBJ2-7 for the parts outside the CDR3, the full variable domain is GAGVSQSPRYKVTKRGQDVALRCDPISGHVSLYWYRQALGQGPEFLTYFNYEAQQDKSGLPNDRFSAERPEGSISTLTIQRTEQRDSAMYRCASSPRAVDYEQYFGPGTRLTVT.

In this sample, this clonotype turned up a few times. The chain employs TRBV28 and TRBJ1-6; D is uncertain. Trimming shortened V by 0 bases and J by 6 bases, and 12 bases separated the two germline ends. CDR3 length: 16 residues. CDR1 is MDHEN and CDR2 is SYDVKM in the germline V gene. Here the CDR3 DNA reads TGTGCCAGCAGTTTATGGGGGAACTCCGGTAATTCACCCCTCCACTTT. Its translation is CASSLWGNSGNSPLHF.

The V and J genes are TRBV27 and TRBJ1-3, with D unresolved. Per the germline V gene, CDR1 is MNHEY and CDR2 is SMNVEV (reference sequence). The CDR3 extends over 14 amino acids. Trimming shortened V by 6 bases and J by 0 bases, and 9 bases separated the two germline ends. CDR3 residues: CASSLYGSGNTIYF. Written as DNA, the CDR3 is TGTGCCAGCAGCCTTTATGGCTCTGGAAACACCATATATTTT.

As regards this clonotype: A much bigger clone sits one base away, suggesting this may be a read error. The J gene is TRBJ1-5, the V gene TRBV27, with a tentative D call TRBD1 (6 bases). In germline, CDR1 is MNHEY, CDR2 SMNVEV (reference sequence). The germline V and J ends were trimmed by 7 bases and 1 base, with 8 bases remaining between them. The CDR3 extends over 13 amino acids. CDR3 amino acids: CASKGDSNQPQHF. CDR3 sequence (DNA): TGTGCCAGCAAGGGGGACAGCAATCAGCCCCAGCATTTT.

The chain couples TRBV7-6 to TRBJ2-7; D is ambiguous. Trimming cost V 5 bases and J 2 bases, with 10 bases left between them. The CDR3 loop spans 13 amino acids. CDR1 SGHVS and CDR2 FNYEAQ come from the germline V gene. In DNA form, the CDR3 reads TGTGCCAGCAGCCCTAGGTGGACCTACGAGCAGTACTTC. Amino acids: CASSPRWTYEQYF.

This clonotype was found once. The CDR3 DNA follows: TGCGCCGTAGGTAGCCAAAATGAGCAGTTCTTC. Protein sequence: CAVGSQNEQFF. This chain joins TRBV10-1 and TRBJ2-1; D ambiguous. The CDR3 is 11 residues long. Looked up from germline, CDR1 is WNHNN and CDR2 is SYGVQD (reference sequence). Trimming removed 11 bases at V and 7 bases at J, with 12 bases between.

The CDR3 nucleotides are TGTGCCAGTAGTATTGGACAGGAGCAGTACTTC. This sequence encodes CASSIGQEQYF. V and J are TRBV19 and TRBJ2-7, with TRBD1 as a possible D gene (6 bases). From germline, CDR1 is LNHDA and CDR2 SQIVND (reference sequence). Between the trimmed V and J ends, which lost 3 bases and 7 bases, there was a span of 7 bases. This CDR3 contains 11 residues.

Comments on this clonotype: A clone one base away is much larger, so this may be a read error. V gene TRBV7-2 combines with J gene TRBJ2-5; 8 bases align to TRBD1. V was pared by 4 bases and J by 4 bases, with 14 bases of the junction left unmatched. Germline V CDR1 and CDR2: SGHTA, FQGNSA. CDR3 length equals 17 residues. The CDR3 protein is CASSYRQGLGYLETQYF. In DNA form, the CDR3 reads TGTGCCAGCAGCTACCGACAGGGGTTGGGGTACCTAGAGACCCAGTACTTC.

Only a few counts were recorded for this clonotype. The chain is built from TRBV6-5 and TRBJ2-1; no definite D call. Germline loops: CDR1 MNHEY, CDR2 SVGAGI. The CDR3 is 14 residues long. Trimming cost V 0 bases and J 9 bases, with 12 bases left between them. The CDR3 reads CASSYSSIRAEQFF. DNA of the CDR3: TGTGCCAGCAGTTACTCGAGCATTAGGGCTGAGCAGTTCTTC.